The present T cell receptor (beta chain) was sequenced within a study of beta chain features in type 1 diabetes. This CDR3 region has 14 residues. Germline V gene sequence: CDR1 SQVTM, CDR2 ANQGSEA. Trimming cost V 3 bases and J 0 bases; bases outside gene matches: 3. Isolated RNA was reverse transcribed in full, so expressed TCRB transcripts were sequenced. Generated by immunoSEQ multiplex PCR, the TCRdb table keeps only in-frame clones and is missing some. The sample contains around 160,000 clones, around 8.3% of which appear only once. Study conclusions and caveats: TCRB CDR3 length was moderately but significantly reduced in all four CD4+ subsets of Type 1 diabetes patients.

On this clone itself: The antigen is not known.

The gene calls are TRBV29-1 and TRBJ2-7, with TRBD1 matching 9 bases. The receptor was derived from a young woman with type 1 diabetes. Material for sequencing was central memory CD4+ T cells from blood. The DNA of the CDR3 is TGCAGCGTTGAGGGACAGGGACACTCCTACGAGCAGTACTTC. Amino acids: CSVEGQGHSYEQYF.